This T cell receptor (beta chain) was captured by sequencing in a study of T cell responses to AZD1222 COVID-19 vaccine. For the study at large: Pooled in the analysis were second doses at about 4 or about 12 weeks.

V was trimmed by 4 bases and J by 4 bases, leaving 16 bases between them. Germline values: CDR1 SGHAT, CDR2 FQNNGV. This CDR3 is built from 15 residues. Libraries were prepared by immunoSEQ multiplex PCR; TCRdb keeps only in-frame clonotypes and omits some of them. The sample comprises roughly 140,000 clones, approximately 90% of which are singletons, and around 2.3% rests with the top ten. Broader study findings: Of spike-specific TCRs, nearly half reportedly target regions left unmutated in variants. Two doses of AZD1222 preceded a rise in Spike-specific TCR breadth and depth.

As for this clone: Its antigen remains unknown.

The source of this sequence is an adult in good health. The material was peripheral blood, obtained on day 0 of AZD1222 vaccination. The chain uses TRBV11-2 and TRBJ1-1, with D hard to call. The CDR3 sequence: CASSSVSLRGTEAFF. The CDR3, as DNA: TGTGCCAGCAGCTCCGTGTCTCTCCGAGGCACTGAAGCTTTCTTT.